The clone carrying this TCR beta chain was seen more than once but under ten times. This CDR3 comprises 14 residues. The V and J ends lost 1 base and 6 bases respectively, with 11 bases between them. Germline lookup yields CDR1 LGHDT and CDR2 YNNKEL (reference sequence). This sample is drawn from a study of T cells after yellow fever vaccination. TCRdb recomputed calls from the 5' RACE reads with MiXCR, one row per CDR3 protein. The repertoire holds hundreds of thousands of distinct CDR3 sequences, around 12% seen once, with under 15% in the top ten. V and J are TRBV3-1 and TRBJ2-3, with D unresolved. The receptor was isolated from a man aged 30 to 39 who received the YFV17D yellow fever vaccine. Sequenced material: PBMCs, taken on the day of the yellow fever booster vaccination. The CDR3 DNA sequence: TGTGCCAGCAGCCAAGGGTCACTTTTGGATACGCAGTATTTT. Its translation is CASSQGSLLDTQYF.